This TCR beta chain derives from a study of blood T cell repertoires in COVID-19. Study overall: Acute-phase and convalescent COVID-19 samples originated in the United States, Italy and Spain. PBMCs, B-cell-depleted T cells, or T cells provided the cDNA or gDNA that made up the material.

Authors' methods: Quantification of nucleated cells was approximated via reference gene primer amplification. TCRdb's table, derived via immunoSEQ multiplex PCR, lists solely in-frame clones and lacks some. D and trimming come from the DNA, and the V and J calls and clone size come from that table. The sample yields tens of thousands of clones, about 89% seen once. Source material: peripheral blood. The source is a woman between 70 and 85 years old with active COVID-19.

CDR3 coding DNA: TGTGCCAGCAGTTTGCCGGGACAGGCGTACAATGAGCAGTTCTTC. This translates into CASSLPGQAYNEQFF. This chain links TRBV6-6 with TRBJ2-1; the match to TRBD1 covers 8 bases. The CDR3 length is 15 residues. Germline V gene sequence: CDR1 MNHNY, CDR2 SVGAGI (reference sequence). Losses at the gene ends were 4 bases for V and 4 bases for J; bases not matched to a gene: 6.